This record looks at one T cell receptor beta chain sequence and its context. Its antigen is unknown. This sample is part of a study of CD8+ T cells in alopecia areata. Notes on the study in general: Relative to mice, TCR sharing across patients was less clear, a difference possibly HLA-related.

Sequencing templates came from extracted RNA that was reverse transcribed into cDNA. Sequencing used immunoSEQ multiplex PCR; TCRdb keeps in-frame clones, though not all of them. The profile covers 130,000 or so clones, with approximately 49% appearing a single time and approximately 18% taken by the ten largest. The V end lost 10 bases, the J end lost 3 bases, and 13 bases lay between the germline ends. Germline CDR1 SNHLY, CDR2 FYNNEI. CDR3 length: 12 amino acids. The receptor was derived from a human donor with alopecia areata. The chain recombines TRBV2 with TRBJ2-7; D gene uncertain. Here the sequenced sample was CD8+ T cells sorted from blood, taken at week 0. CDR3 nucleotides: TGTGCCACCAGGAACGCGGTCTACGAGCAGTACTTC. Translation: CATRNAVYEQYF.